This TCR beta chain was observed in a study of Graves' ophthalmopathy and Graves' hyperthyroidism (dated by TCRdb to 2016 to 2019). Study-wide context: Peripheral blood was collected at initial diagnosis, prior to any treatment. TCR beta repertoire signatures were used to distinguish Graves' ophthalmopathy from Graves' hyperthyroidism and to predict progression to ophthalmopathy. In total, around 140 blood samples were TCR-sequenced: some 40 ophthalmopathy, under 85 hyperthyroidism and about 17 hyperthyroidism-to-ophthalmopathy patients. To explore V-J signatures distinguishing ophthalmopathy from hyperthyroidism, a discovery set of 100 patients (around 42 ophthalmopathy, around 55 stable hyperthyroidism) was enrolled. For independent validation, a separate cohort was made up of some 19 hyperthyroidism patients plus 17 patients who later progressed from hyperthyroidism to ophthalmopathy. In roughly 6 hyperthyroidism patients, the T-cell repertoire of thyroid tissue was compared with the T-cell repertoire of blood. Once sampling was done, hyperthyroidism patients were given methimazole at a starting dose of 30 mg daily, while ophthalmopathy patients were given high-dose intravenous methylprednisolone.

As to this clonotype: There is no known antigen for this receptor. No per-base quality is available; no much larger clone lies one base away.

Ophthalmopathy patients had moderately to severely active disease, Clinical Activity Score of at least 3, NOSPECS grade of at least 4, and disease duration under 3 months. Patients were excluded if they had other autoimmune diseases, uncontrolled infections, pregnancy or lactation. Diagnosis was based on clinical symptoms, serum thyroxine, TRAb, thyroid ultrasound and orbital computed tomography. Using Ficoll-Paque density gradient centrifugation, PBMCs were isolated from less than 13 ml of fresh peripheral blood. Total RNA was extracted with Trizol reagent and quality-checked on an Agilent 2100 Bioanalyzer. General study outcomes and caveats: Sample size was not statistically predetermined, and group allocation was not concealed from the investigators. In validation, the model predicted ophthalmopathy progression with 55% to 71% sensitivity and roughly 78% specificity; some 13 predicted patients were CT-confirmed with GO in a median of around 6 months. Among expanded thyroid clonotypes with frequency above 0.001, most also showed up in blood, which suggests that blood repertoires may reflect the thyroid immune response. In cross-validation, the 13-signature model distinguished ophthalmopathy from stable hyperthyroidism with approximately 85% sensitivity and almost 83% specificity, and in the test set the corresponding values were approximately 79% and 70%.

The trim is 1 base for V and 9 bases for J, with a gap of 13 bases between the germline ends. Its CDR3 holds 14 amino acids, cysteine through phenylalanine. Left in the record is the CDR3 DNA by itself, 42 bases read in frame from the first base. CDR1 is given as MGHRA and CDR2 as YSYEKL, both from the germline V gene. For repertoire sequencing, the TCR beta CDR3 regions were amplified from RNA transcripts. The first round was an RT-PCR using HTBI primers with the Qiagen OneStep RT-PCR kit, and this first round was followed by a second-round multiplex PCR, then size selection and purification. The libraries underwent paired-end sequencing with 100 bp reads on an Illumina HiSeq2000. Turning to the authors' computational methods: Reads were processed with SOAPnuke, discarding reads with adapters, uncalled bases, mean Phred below 15, or no exact constant-primer or identifier match. COPE v1.2.5 was used to merge the high-quality paired reads. Each unique nucleotide sequence was treated as a clonotype, and MiTCR v1.1 was used to align the clonotypes to the IMGT TRB V, D and J references. Only V-J combinations with frequency above 0.0001 were analysed, covering 99.2% of repertoires. A TCR clonal expansion and chaos score per V-J combination was defined as the ratio of F50 clonal expansion to chaos observed in the TCRdist matrix. Welch's t-statistics and random forest were used to narrow the features down to about a dozen V-J combinations, which were then fed into a naive Bayes classifier. The Morisita-Horn index was used to measure how similar the thyroid and blood repertoires were. TCRdb cleaned the public reads at Q25 with fastp, built clones with MiXCR and kept in-frame beta chains. Entries are consolidated by CDR3 protein sequence, retaining the most common genes and DNA. Here the V and J calls rest on TCRdb's processing, not on the authors' analysis. A total of 600,000 to 700,000 distinct CDR3 sequences appear in this sample, roughly 41% of them only once. About 3.3% of the sample is in the top ten clones.

The receptor was isolated from an adult man with Graves' ophthalmopathy. Rearrangement joined TRBV4-1 to TRBJ1-5; the D gene is perhaps TRBD1, on 6 matching bases. The sample comprised peripheral blood. CDR3 reads: CASSQVMGGRPQHF. The bases are TGCGCCAGCAGCCAAGTGATGGGGGGGCGGCCCCAGCATTTT.